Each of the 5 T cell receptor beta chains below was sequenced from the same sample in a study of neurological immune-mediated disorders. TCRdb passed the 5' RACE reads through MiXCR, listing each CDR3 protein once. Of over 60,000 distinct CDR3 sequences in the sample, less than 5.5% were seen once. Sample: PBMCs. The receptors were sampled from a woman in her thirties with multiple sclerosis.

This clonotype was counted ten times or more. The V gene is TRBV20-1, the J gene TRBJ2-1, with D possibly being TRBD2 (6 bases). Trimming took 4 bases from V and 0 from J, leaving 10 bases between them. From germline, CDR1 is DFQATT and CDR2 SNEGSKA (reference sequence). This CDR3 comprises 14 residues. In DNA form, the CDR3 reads TGCAGTGCTATCGGGGGAGCCTCCTACAATGAGCAGTTCTTC. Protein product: CSAIGGASYNEQFF.

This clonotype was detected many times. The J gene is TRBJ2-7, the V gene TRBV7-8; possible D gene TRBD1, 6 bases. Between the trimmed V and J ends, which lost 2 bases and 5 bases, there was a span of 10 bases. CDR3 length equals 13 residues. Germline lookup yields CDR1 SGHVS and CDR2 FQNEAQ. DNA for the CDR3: TGTGCCAGCAGCTTAAACAGGGCTCACGAGCAGTACTTC. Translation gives CASSLNRAHEQYF.

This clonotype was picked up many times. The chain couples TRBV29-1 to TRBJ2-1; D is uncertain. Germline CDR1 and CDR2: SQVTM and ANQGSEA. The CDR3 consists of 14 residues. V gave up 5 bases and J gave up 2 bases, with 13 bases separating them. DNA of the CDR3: TGCAGCGTTCCCGTGATACCCACCTACAATGAGCAGTTCTTC. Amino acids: CSVPVIPTYNEQFF.

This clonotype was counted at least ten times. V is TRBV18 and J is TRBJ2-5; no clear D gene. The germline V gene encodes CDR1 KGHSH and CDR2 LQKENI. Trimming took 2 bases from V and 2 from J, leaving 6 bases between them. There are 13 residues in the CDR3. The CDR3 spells CASSPTRQETQYF. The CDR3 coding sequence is TGTGCCAGCTCACCAACCCGTCAAGAGACCCAGTACTTC. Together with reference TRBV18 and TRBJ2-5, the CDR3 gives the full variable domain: NAGVMQNPRHLVRRRGQEARLRCSPMKGHSHVYWYRQLPEEGLKFMVYLQKENIIDESGMPKERFSAEFPKEGPSILRIQQVVRGDSAAYFCASSPTRQETQYFGPGTRLLVL.

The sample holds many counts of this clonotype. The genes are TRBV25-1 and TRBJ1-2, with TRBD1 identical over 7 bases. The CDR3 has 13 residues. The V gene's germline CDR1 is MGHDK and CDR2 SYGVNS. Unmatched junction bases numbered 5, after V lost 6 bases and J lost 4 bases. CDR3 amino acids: CASRTGRGYGYTF. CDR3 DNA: TGTGCCAGCAGGACAGGGCGAGGCTATGGCTACACCTTC.